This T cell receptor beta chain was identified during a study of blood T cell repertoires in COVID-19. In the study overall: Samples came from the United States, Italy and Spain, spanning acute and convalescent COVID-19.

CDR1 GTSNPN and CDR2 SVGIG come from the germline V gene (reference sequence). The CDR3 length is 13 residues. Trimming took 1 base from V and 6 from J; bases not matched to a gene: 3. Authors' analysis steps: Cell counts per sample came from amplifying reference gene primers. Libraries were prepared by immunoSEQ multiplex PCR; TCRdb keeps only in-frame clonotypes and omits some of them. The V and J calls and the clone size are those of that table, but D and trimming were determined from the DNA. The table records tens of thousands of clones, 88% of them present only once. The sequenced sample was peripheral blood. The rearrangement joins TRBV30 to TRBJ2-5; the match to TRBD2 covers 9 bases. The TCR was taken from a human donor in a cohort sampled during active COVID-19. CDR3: CAWSGSGGKTQYF. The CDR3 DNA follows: TGTGCCTGGAGTGGTAGCGGGGGAAAGACCCAGTACTTC.